Presented here are 13 T cell receptor beta chains from one specimen sequenced in a study of regulatory T cells in long-lasting Graves disease. Investigators prepared the TCR beta libraries by applying iRepertoire HTBI primers and Arm-PCR of CDR3 regions. TCRdb re-derived calls from the multiplex PCR reads in MiXCR, one entry per CDR3 protein. This sample has under 300,000 distinct CDR3 sequences, with 15% to 20% found just once. The time point is: newly diagnosed GD, antithyroid drugs for less than 3 months. Generation of the TCR library employed RNA extracted from PBMCs. This same sample was also taken into another study, of T cells in Graves' hyperthyroidism and ophthalmopathy.

The sample in question was peripheral blood mononuclear cells (PBMCs), obtained at new diagnosis, from a patient treated with antithyroid drugs. Receptors were obtained from a young woman with Graves disease.

This clonotype was counted at least ten times. The rearrangement joins TRBV5-1 to TRBJ2-7; D is undetermined. The V gene's germline CDR1 is SGHRS and CDR2 YFSETQ. This CDR3 comprises 13 residues. Trimming took off 4 bases at V and 0 bases at J, with 8 bases between the two ends. CDR3 nucleotides: TGCGCCAGCAGCGTGGAGAGCTCCTACGAGCAGTACTTC. Encoded protein: CASSVESSYEQYF.

Ten or more counts support this clonotype. The rearrangement uses TRBV29-1 and TRBJ1-2, with D uncertain. V gave up 4 bases and J gave up 8 bases, with 11 bases separating them. The CDR3 loop spans 11 amino acids. Germline V lookup: CDR1 SQVTM, CDR2 ANQGSEA. The CDR3 DNA follows: TGCAGCGTTGTGAAGGGAGAGGGCTACACCTTC. This sequence encodes CSVVKGEGYTF.

The chain is built from TRBV27 and TRBJ2-7; 8 nucleotides agree with TRBD2. The CDR3 has 16 amino acids. CDR1 is MNHEY and CDR2 is SMNVEV in the germline V gene (reference sequence). V shed 5 bases and J 4 bases; nucleotides not matched to a gene: 13. CDR3 sequence (DNA): TGTGCCAGCAGTACCCTTCGCGGGGGGAGTCGGTACGAGCAGTACTTC. Amino acids: CASSTLRGGSRYEQYF.

This clonotype came up many times. The chain uses TRBV6-1 and TRBJ1-5; 9 bases match TRBD1. The CDR3 extends over 15 amino acids. With V trimmed by 6 bases and J by 3 bases, 6 bases remained unmatched. Germline-derived CDR1 and CDR2 are MNHNS and SASEGT. Written as DNA, the CDR3 is TGTGCCAGCAGCAGACGACAGGGGGTCAATCAGCCCCAGCATTTT. This translates into CASSRRQGVNQPQHF.

To note about this clonotype: The likely explanation is a read error, given a far larger clone one base away. V usage is TRBV11-1 and J usage is TRBJ1-2, with 7 positions matching TRBD1. V dropped 5 bases and J dropped 2; count of bases not matched to a gene: 2. Germline CDR1 reads SGHAT; CDR2 reads FQDESV (reference sequence). The CDR3 extends over 13 amino acids. The CDR3 protein is CASSQTGNYGYTF. The CDR3 bases are TGTGCCAGCAGCCAGACAGGGAACTATGGCTACACCTTC.

This clonotype came up many times. The V and J genes are TRBV27 and TRBJ2-1, with D possibly TRBD2 on 5 matching bases. The length of the CDR3 is 14 residues. In germline, CDR1 is MNHEY, CDR2 SMNVEV (reference sequence). Trimming shortened V by 8 bases and J by 7 bases, and 18 bases separated the two germline ends. The CDR3: CASRTQDSWNEQFF. The CDR3 DNA sequence: TGTGCCAGCCGAACCCAGGACTCTTGGAATGAGCAGTTCTTC.

This clonotype was observed many times. In nucleotides, the CDR3 is TGCGCCAGCAGCTGGGAAGGGCCCGGCTACACCTTC. It is translated as CASSWEGPGYTF. The chain recombines TRBV5-1 with TRBJ1-2, with D hard to call. Germline values: CDR1 SGHRS, CDR2 YFSETQ. There are 12 residues in the CDR3. V lost 3 bases to trimming and J lost 8 bases, with 11 bases between them.

This clonotype occurred many times. The rearrangement uses TRBV6-2 or TRBV6-3 and TRBJ1-5, with D possibly being TRBD1 (5 bases). Germline CDR1 and CDR2: MNHEY and SVGEGT. This CDR3 comprises 14 residues. Deletions cut 8 bases from V and 0 bases from J, with 11 bases between. CDR3 nucleotide sequence: TGTGCCAGCGGGCCAGGGTATAGCAATCAGCCCCAGCATTTT. It encodes CASGPGYSNQPQHF.

This clonotype came up many times. The chain carries TRBV20-1 and TRBJ2-4, with D unclear. V shed 6 bases and J shed 8 bases, with 20 bases lying between them. Germline values: CDR1 DFQATT, CDR2 SNEGSKA (reference sequence). The CDR3 is 14 amino acids. The DNA for the CDR3 is TGCAGTGCCCCTGAAAGGGCTAGATCGCACATTCAGTACTTC. It specifies CSAPERARSHIQYF.

CDR3 sequence reads: CASSVSREDTQYF. As DNA, the CDR3 is TGTGCCAGCAGTGTGAGTCGGGAGGATACGCAGTATTTT. The chain links TRBV2 to TRBJ2-3; tentative D call: TRBD2 (6 bases). CDR1 is SNHLY, CDR2 FYNNEI, per germline. This CDR3 comprises 13 residues. With 4 bases removed from V and 6 bases from J, the gap between germline ends came to 11 bases.

This clonotype was counted at least ten times. The chain carries TRBV3-1 and TRBJ2-7; D unclear. The CDR3 has 11 amino acids. Deletions cut 2 bases from V and 4 bases from J, with 3 bases between. Germline values: CDR1 LGHDT, CDR2 YNNKEL (reference sequence). CDR3 in DNA: TGTGCCAGCAGCCAAAGATACGAGCAGTACTTC. Amino acid sequence: CASSQRYEQYF.

This clonotype has just a few counts. J is TRBJ1-1 and V is TRBV6-4; 9 bases align to TRBD1. The CDR3 runs 13 residues. The V gene's germline CDR1 is MRHNA and CDR2 SNTAGT. Trimming cost V 7 bases and J 5 bases; bases outside gene matches: 5. The CDR3 DNA sequence: TGTGCCAGCACGCGGACAGGGGAAACTGAAGCTTTCTTT. Its translation is CASTRTGETEAFF.

The table lists this clonotype with many counts. This chain connects TRBV18 to TRBJ2-2; TRBD1 might be the D (6 bases). CDR1 and CDR2 (germline): KGHSH, LQKENI. This CDR3 has 15 residues. The V gene lost 4 bases and the J gene lost 9 bases, with 18 bases spanning the gap. The CDR3 DNA reads as TGTGCCAGCTCACGCCTACAGGGAACTCACCGGGAGCTGTTTTTT. This sequence encodes CASSRLQGTHRELFF.